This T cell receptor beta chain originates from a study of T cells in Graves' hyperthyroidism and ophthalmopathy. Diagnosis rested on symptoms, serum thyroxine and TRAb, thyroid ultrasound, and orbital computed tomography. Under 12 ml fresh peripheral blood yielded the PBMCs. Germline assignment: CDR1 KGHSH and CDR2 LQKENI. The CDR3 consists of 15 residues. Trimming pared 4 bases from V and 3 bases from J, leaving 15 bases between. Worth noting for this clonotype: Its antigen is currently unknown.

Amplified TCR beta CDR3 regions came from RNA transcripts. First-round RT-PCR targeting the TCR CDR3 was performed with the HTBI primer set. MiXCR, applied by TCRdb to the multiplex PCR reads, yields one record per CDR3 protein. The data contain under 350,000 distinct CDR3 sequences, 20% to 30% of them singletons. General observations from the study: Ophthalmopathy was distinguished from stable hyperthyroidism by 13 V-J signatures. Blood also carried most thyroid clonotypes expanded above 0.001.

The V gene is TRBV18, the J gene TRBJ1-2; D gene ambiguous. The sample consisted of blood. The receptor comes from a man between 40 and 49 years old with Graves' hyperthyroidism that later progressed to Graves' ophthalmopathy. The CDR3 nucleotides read TGTGCCAGCTCACGACTGGCCGGGTACGACTATGGCTACACCTTC. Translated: CASSRLAGYDYGYTF.